One sample yielded the 26 T cell receptor beta chains listed below, sequenced in a study of cytomegalovirus exposure and HLA in healthy donors. PCR primers comprised 60 Vbeta and 13 Jbeta primers. The protocol was immunoSEQ multiplex PCR, while the TCRdb copy is restricted to in-frame clones and leaves out a portion. The table includes roughly 120,000 clones, roughly two thirds detected once. Material: PBMCs. These receptors all stem from a man aged 30 to 39 in good health and CMV-seropositive.

V usage is TRBV6-1 and J usage is TRBJ2-6, with D hard to call. V was cut by 1 base and J by 2 bases, with 6 bases left in between. Germline values: CDR1 MNHNS, CDR2 SASEGT. The CDR3 length is 15 residues. The DNA for the CDR3 is TGTGCCAGCAGTGAAGGAGGTGCTGGGGCCAACGTCCTGACTTTC. It yields the protein CASSEGGAGANVLTF.

This clone has only a few counts. CDR3 sequence reads: CAIKLGQYSNQPQHF. The CDR3 nucleotides are TGTGCCATCAAACTTGGACAGTATAGCAATCAGCCCCAGCATTTT. The chain has TRBV15 and TRBJ1-5, with D possibly matching TRBD1 (6 bases). Germline CDR1 LNHNV, CDR2 YYDKDF (reference sequence). Trimming took off 10 bases at V and 0 bases at J, with 16 bases between the two ends. The CDR3 has 15 amino acids. Together with reference TRBV15 and TRBJ1-5, the CDR3 gives the full variable domain: DAMVIQNPRYQVTQFGKPVTLSCSQTLNHNVMYWYQQKSSQAPKLLFHYYDKDFNNEADTPDNFQSRRPNTSFCFLDIRSPGLGDTAMYLCAIKLGQYSNQPQHFGDGTRLSIL.

The chain is built from TRBV2 and TRBJ1-5; D remains ambiguous. The CDR3 totals 14 residues. The V gene's germline CDR1 is SNHLY and CDR2 FYNNEI. Trimming removed 7 bases at V and 2 bases at J, with 12 bases between. The CDR3 DNA is TGTGCCAGCAATGGAGTGGGTGGCAATCAGCCCCAGCATTTT. Its translation is CASNGVGGNQPQHF.

This CDR3 is CASTRVGGPGTQYF. The CDR3 DNA reads TGTGCCAGCACGAGGGTCGGGGGTCCGGGAACCCAGTACTTC. The V and J genes are TRBV2 and TRBJ2-5, with D possibly TRBD2 on 6 matching bases. Trimming removed 7 bases at V and 8 bases at J, with 20 bases between. This CDR3 has 14 amino acids. CDR1 SNHLY and CDR2 FYNNEI come from the germline V gene.

The chain combines TRBV5-4 with TRBJ2-5, with 9 bases lining up with TRBD1. The V segment lost 4 bases and the J segment 3 bases; nucleotides outside the gene matches: 1. The CDR3 runs to 13 residues. Germline V gives CDR1 SGHNT, CDR2 YYREEE (reference sequence). The CDR3 here is CASSRDREETQYF. Here the CDR3 DNA reads TGTGCCAGCAGCCGGGACAGGGAAGAGACCCAGTACTTC.

The chain has TRBV4-1 and TRBJ1-4; D might be TRBD1 (6 bases). The germline V gene encodes CDR1 MGHRA and CDR2 YSYEKL. This CDR3 is built from 16 residues. V gave up 2 bases and J gave up 7 bases, with 17 bases separating them. CDR3 protein: CASSQWAHGQSEKLFF. In DNA, the CDR3 is TGCGCCAGCAGCCAATGGGCTCATGGACAGAGTGAAAAACTGTTTTTT.

With respect to this clone: Its ends do not fully match the called genes, so a read error is possible. This sequence joins TRBV18 and TRBJ1-1; D call uncertain. The CDR3 loop spans 13 amino acids. Germline V gives CDR1 KGHSH, CDR2 LQKENI. This chain's CDR3 is CASSPRAGGEAFF. Written as DNA, the CDR3 is TGTGCCAGCTCTCCACGGGCGGGCGGTGAAGCTTTCTTT.

The gene calls are TRBV4-3 and TRBJ1-2; tentative D call: TRBD1 (5 bases). The germline CDR1 and CDR2 sequences are LGHNA and YSLEER. Trimming shortened V by 0 bases and J by 8 bases, and 19 bases separated the two germline ends. The CDR3 has 16 residues. CDR3 nucleotides: TGCGCCAGCAGCCAAGACATAATGCCCAGGCGGGGCGGCTACACCTTC. It specifies CASSQDIMPRRGGYTF.

V and J are TRBV11-2 and TRBJ1-1, with D tentatively TRBD1 (5 bases). Trimming removed 3 bases at V and 1 base at J, with 9 bases between. Germline CDR1 reads SGHAT; CDR2 reads FQNNGV. CDR3 size: 14 residues. In DNA, the CDR3 is TGTGCCAGCAGCTTTAGACAGACGAACACTGAAGCTTTCTTT. Translated, it gives CASSFRQTNTEAFF.

This clone was observed a few times. The chain links TRBV7-9 to TRBJ2-3; 9 positions match TRBD1. The ends lost 2 bases at V and 2 bases at J; junction bases unmatched: 8. CDR1 SEHNR and CDR2 FQNEAQ come from the germline V gene (reference sequence). The CDR3 totals 17 residues. The CDR3 reads CASSLYGTGYDTDTQYF. The CDR3 DNA sequence: TGTGCCAGCAGCTTATATGGGACAGGGTACGACACAGATACGCAGTATTTT.

The chain has TRBV4-2 and TRBJ2-1; 9 bases are a match to TRBD1. Germline CDR1 is LGHNA and CDR2 is YNFKEQ. This CDR3 contains 15 residues. J gave up 9 bases and V 1 base, and 7 bases lay outside the gene matches. CDR3 amino acids: CASSQVRQGDGEQFF. Written as DNA, the CDR3 is TGTGCCAGCAGCCAAGTTCGACAGGGGGACGGTGAGCAGTTCTTC.

The chain employs TRBV7-2 and TRBJ2-3; D is ambiguous. This CDR3 region has 13 residues. CDR1 and CDR2 (germline): SGHTA, FQGNSA. Trimming shortened V by 5 bases and J by 0 bases, and 6 bases separated the two germline ends. The CDR3 is CASSPISTDTQYF. As DNA, the CDR3 is TGTGCCAGCAGCCCTATTAGCACAGATACGCAGTATTTT.

With respect to this clone: Germline and junction disagree at one end, which may indicate a read error. V is TRBV7-7 and J is TRBJ1-2, with D perhaps matching TRBD1 (6 bases). The CDR3 covers 17 residues. CDR1 and CDR2 from the germline V gene are SSHAT and FNYEAQ (reference sequence). This CDR3 is CASSLSPGGLEFVGYTF. CDR3 in DNA: TGTGCTAGCAGCTTAAGCCCGGGGGGCCTCGAATTCGTAGGCTACACCTTC.

There are a few counts of this clone. The chain has TRBV5-1 and TRBJ2-3, with 11 bases lining up with TRBD1. The V segment lost 4 bases and the J segment 3 bases; nucleotides outside the gene matches: 4. Germline V gives CDR1 SGHRS, CDR2 YFSETQ. This CDR3 spans 15 amino acids. CDR3 nucleotide sequence: TGCGCCAGCAGCACGGGACAGGGGGAGACAGATACGCAGTATTTT. Encoded protein: CASSTGQGETDTQYF.

As DNA, the CDR3 is TGTGCCAGTAGTATTGAGACAGTGAAAACCTACAATGAGCAGTTCTTC. This sequence encodes CASSIETVKTYNEQFF. This chain connects TRBV19 to TRBJ2-1, with TRBD1 as a possible D gene (5 bases). Trimming pared 3 bases from V and 2 bases from J, leaving 14 bases between. Germline values: CDR1 LNHDA, CDR2 SQIVND (reference sequence). The CDR3 sequence is 16 residues long.

V is TRBV15 and J is TRBJ1-5; 9 bases fit TRBD1. The germline V gene encodes CDR1 LNHNV and CDR2 YYDKDF (reference sequence). The CDR3 contains 17 residues. J gave up 4 bases and V 1 base, and 8 bases lay outside the gene matches. The CDR3 DNA reads as TGTGCCACCAGCAGAGGGAGGTCGGGGACAGGGAATCAGCCCCAGCATTTT. Translating it yields CATSRGRSGTGNQPQHF.

The J gene is TRBJ1-6, the V gene TRBV27; TRBD1 agrees at 7 bases. The V segment lost 4 bases and the J segment 8 bases; nucleotides outside the gene matches: 2. Per the germline V gene, CDR1 is MNHEY and CDR2 is SMNVEV (reference sequence). The CDR3 is 13 residues long. CDR3 bases: TGTGCCAGCAGTTGGACAGGCTATTCACCCCTCCACTTT. Amino acids: CASSWTGYSPLHF.

CDR3: CASSSPRQGQHEKLFF. Written as DNA, the CDR3 is TGTGCCAGCAGCTCCCCGCGACAGGGTCAGCATGAAAAACTGTTTTTT. The chain has TRBV7-9 and TRBJ1-4; 7 nucleotides agree with TRBD1. J gave up 6 bases and V 4 bases, and 11 bases lay outside the gene matches. Germline V gives CDR1 SEHNR, CDR2 FQNEAQ (reference sequence). The CDR3 has 16 amino acids.

The V call is TRBV7-9, the J call TRBJ1-5; 7 positions match TRBD1. Germline V lookup: CDR1 SEHNR, CDR2 FQNEAQ (reference sequence). This CDR3 has 13 amino acids. V lost 4 bases, J lost 6 bases, and 3 bases stayed unmatched. The CDR3 loop is CASSSTGVQPQHF. The CDR3, as DNA: TGTGCCAGCAGCTCCACAGGGGTTCAGCCCCAGCATTTT.

The rearrangement uses TRBV4-1 and TRBJ2-3; D is uncertain. Germline loops: CDR1 MGHRA, CDR2 YSYEKL. The V gene lost 7 bases and the J gene lost 2 bases, with 10 bases spanning the gap. This CDR3 is built from 13 residues. The DNA of the CDR3 is TGCGCCAGCATTAGCCCCTTCACAGATACGCAGTATTTT. Its translation is CASISPFTDTQYF.

This clone was seen only a few times. The genes are TRBV5-6 and TRBJ2-3; 7 nucleotides align to TRBD2. Germline CDR1 and CDR2: SGHDT and YYEEEE. V was pared by 3 bases and J by 4 bases, with 8 bases of the junction left unmatched. CDR3 length: 15 amino acids. As DNA, the CDR3 is TGTGCCAGCAGCTCGTCGCGGGAGAGGGCAGATACGCAGTATTTT. It yields the protein CASSSSRERADTQYF.

The V call is TRBV4-1, the J call TRBJ2-2; 8 bases fit TRBD1. The CDR3 runs 18 residues. Trimming at V came to 1 base and at J to 0 bases, leaving 7 bases not matched to a gene. CDR1 is MGHRA, CDR2 YSYEKL, per germline. CDR3 DNA sequence: TGCGCCAGCAGCCAAGGGACAGGGCGAATTACGAACACCGGGGAGCTGTTTTTT. Translating gives CASSQGTGRITNTGELFF.

This sequence joins TRBV18 and TRBJ2-1; 11 nucleotides agree with TRBD2. With 6 bases clipped from V and 2 bases from J, the junction kept 3 bases outside the gene matches. This CDR3 has 15 residues. The germline V gene encodes CDR1 KGHSH and CDR2 LQKENI. For the CDR3, the DNA is TGTGCCAGCTCCCAGGGACTAGCGGCCTACAATGAGCAGTTCTTC. It translates to CASSQGLAAYNEQFF.

V and J are TRBV7-8 and TRBJ2-3, with 9 positions matching TRBD1. Losses at the gene ends were 1 base for V and 6 bases for J; bases not matched to a gene: 5. The germline V gene encodes CDR1 SGHVS and CDR2 FQNEAQ. This CDR3 spans 15 amino acids. The DNA of the CDR3 is TGTGCCAGCAGCTTAGACAGGGGGCTCGGGGATACGCAGTATTTT. Its translation is CASSLDRGLGDTQYF.

The V call is TRBV27, the J call TRBJ2-1, with D maybe TRBD1 (6 bases). Germline CDR1 reads MNHEY; CDR2 reads SMNVEV (reference sequence). The CDR3 consists of 13 residues. V lost 6 bases to trimming and J lost 4 bases, with 10 bases between them. The CDR3 loop reads CASRADSYNEQFF. The CDR3 nucleotides are TGTGCCAGCAGGGCGGACAGTTACAATGAGCAGTTCTTC.

This clone was counted between two and nine times. The gene calls are TRBV7-8 and TRBJ2-1; 14 bases map to TRBD2. From germline, CDR1 is SGHVS and CDR2 FQNEAQ. Trimming removed 4 bases from V and 4 bases from J; junction bases left unmatched: 3. This CDR3 spans 16 amino acids. CDR3 bases: TGTGCCAGCAGCTCAAGACTAGCGGGAGGGTACAATGAGCAGTTCTTC. It translates to CASSSRLAGGYNEQFF. Drawing the rest from reference TRBV7-8 and TRBJ2-1, the complete variable domain is GAGVSQSPRYKVAKRGQDVALRCDPISGHVSLFWYQQALGQGPEFLTYFQNEAQLDKSGLPSDRFFAERPEGSVSTLKIQRTQQEDSAVYLCASSSRLAGGYNEQFFGPGTRLTVL.